This T cell receptor beta chain was recorded in a study of T cells in placental villitis. In terms of the full investigation: The study compared placental TCR-beta repertoires across villitis of unknown etiology, gestational-age-matched unaffected controls, and infectious villitis to test an allograft-versus-infection hypothesis.

Amplification of TCR-beta CDR3 regions from genomic DNA was performed with the immunoSEQ v4 bias-controlled multiplex PCR assay, which was run blinded to group allocation. To estimate nucleated cell and T cell quantities per sample, reference gene primers were included together with the TCR-beta primers. Sequencing of the libraries was performed on an Illumina MiSeq with a 100-cycle paired-end protocol. For the original study's pipeline: In the immunoSEQ Analyzer software, diversity and richness were calculated, with richness measured by iChao1 and clonality based on Pielou evenness and Shannon diversity on a 0-1 scale where a higher value means less diversity. CDR3 amino acid sequences together with V/J genes were queried against VDJdb for CMV, EBV and influenza A specificities, with confidence 3 and substitution 2 applied. The Morisita-Horn index was used to measure TCR-beta amino acid clonotype overlap among the villitis of unknown etiology, infectious villitis and control repertoires. This immuneACCESS table, as held by TCRdb, lists in-frame sequences with V and J called but not all clones. Of the missing ones, under half trace to an unresolved V gene in checked studies; the others have no known cause. That table gives V, J and clone size, and the DNA gave D and trimming. Present in this sample are 2,000 to 2,500 clones, around 83% of which were seen just once. The ten largest account for over 40% of the sample.

The research as a whole found: Paraffin blocks contained small amounts of decidua, so some captured T cells, especially in controls, may have been decidual rather than villous infiltrates. Higher CMV-specific clone frequencies were found in infectious CMV cases than in villitis of unknown etiology (approximately 0.01 vs 0.00094), and no difference in CMV-specific clone frequencies was seen between villitis of unknown etiology and controls. With bulk tissue sequencing, helper, regulatory or cytotoxic T cells could not be distinguished, nor could maternal versus fetal T cells, and gamma-delta receptors were excluded.

The study included five infectious villitis placentae (four with confirmed cytomegalovirus and one with Toxoplasma gondii), and these placentae were not matched to the other groups. The mothers in the infectious villitis group were younger, carried smaller fetuses, and either delivered preterm or experienced intrauterine demise in two cases. After delivery, the placentae were collected and evaluated both grossly and histologically, and only then was archival tissue selected. Five 10-micron scrolls were cut from each FFPE block, and DNA was isolated using the AllPrep DNA/RNA FFPE Tissue kit. NanoDrop was used to check DNA concentration and purity, while a Bioanalyzer was used to assess RNA quality. The junction shows trimming of 2 bases on V and 5 bases on J, plus 11 bases between the germline ends. The CDR3 goes from the cysteine to the phenylalanine over 15 residues. Here the CDR3 DNA is all that survives: 45 bases in frame from base 1. From a lookup of the germline V gene, CDR1 and CDR2 are SGHRS and YFSETQ.

With regard to this clone: What antigen it recognizes has not been identified. Base qualities are not at hand, and no much larger clone is one base apart.

The sequence is built from TRBV5-1 and TRBJ1-6; the D segment could be TRBD1, given 5 matching bases. The receptor was derived from a human patient with infectious villitis; the placental T cells may come from both mother and fetus. The sequenced material came from placental tissue containing maternal and fetal cells. DNA sequence: TGCGCCAGCAGCTTAAGGGGTCCTGATAATTCACCCCTCCACTTT. Its product reads: CASSLRGPDNSPLHF.